This T cell receptor beta chain was captured in a study of cytomegalovirus exposure and HLA in healthy donors. Study at large: HLA-typed donors contributed approximately 92 million unique TCRs, which were held in an early data release.

General study findings and limits: Later genetic work tied a missense DCLRE1C variant to beta-chain V and J trimming. As immune exposure information, only CMV serostatus was available.

Germline assignment: CDR1 LNHNV and CDR2 YYDKDF (reference sequence). The CDR3 has 16 amino acids. J was trimmed by 10 bases and V by 3 bases; bases with no gene match: 15. PCR amplification relied on 60 Vbeta primers (plus 13 Jbeta primers). TCRdb's table, derived via immunoSEQ multiplex PCR, lists solely in-frame clones and lacks some. This repertoire includes about 48,000 clones. Worth noting for this clone: The target antigen is unknown.

The clonotype was recovered from a woman between 40 and 50 years old in good health and CMV-seronegative. V is TRBV15 and J is TRBJ2-1; 7 bases line up with TRBD1. Sequenced input: PBMCs. The CDR3 DNA follows: TGTGCCACCAGCAGGGGCTCCGGGACAGCTGTATTGGAGCAGTTCTTC. This sequence encodes CATSRGSGTAVLEQFF.